One sample yielded the 21 T cell receptor beta chains listed below, sequenced in a study of CD8+CD57+ T cells in acquired aplastic anemia. Patients selected for sequencing had displayed CD8+CD57+ cell expansion by flow cytometry. Genomic DNA was employed as the template in profiling TCR beta VDJ and CDR3. Via MiXCR, TCRdb re-called the reads, giving one row per CDR3 protein. The sample yields around 170,000 distinct CDR3 sequences, roughly 45% seen once. The sequenced material came from sorted CD4+, CD8+, or CD8+CD57+ T cells (not recorded which) from PBMCs. All receptors come from a human donor with aplastic anemia.

V usage is TRBV25-1 and J usage is TRBJ2-7, with 7 bases lining up with TRBD1. The CDR3 has 15 residues. Germline V CDR1 and CDR2: MGHDK, SYGVNS. V trimming: 6 bases; J trimming: 2 bases; junction bases outside the gene matches: 10. The CDR3 DNA sequence: TGTGCCAGCAGGACACCAGGGACAGCAACCTACGAGCAGTACTTC. It codes for CASRTPGTATYEQYF.

Only a few counts were recorded for this clonotype. This sequence may be a read error, since a much larger clone differs from it by one base. The chain carries TRBV19 and TRBJ1-1; TRBD1 matches at 7 bases. Germline CDR1 is LNHDA and CDR2 is SQIVND (reference sequence). Trimming cost V 5 bases and J 5 bases; bases outside gene matches: 17. CDR3 length: 17 residues. In nucleotides, the CDR3 is TGTGCCAGTAGTGGACTACAGGGGTTAGGGGTTAGTACTGAAGCTTTCTTT. Residues: CASSGLQGLGVSTEAFF. Looking up the rest from reference TRBV19 and TRBJ1-1 gives the full variable domain: DGGITQSPKYLFRKEGQNVTLSCEQNLNHDAMYWYRQDPGQGLRLIYYSQIVNDFQKGDIAEGYSVSREKKESFPLTVTSAQKNPTAFYLCASSGLQGLGVSTEAFFGQGTRLTVV.

This chain connects TRBV29-1 to TRBJ1-2; maybe TRBD1 (5 bases). The ends were cut back, 6 bases at V and 5 bases at J, with 22 bases in the middle. The CDR3 covers 15 residues. CDR1 SQVTM and CDR2 ANQGSEA come from the germline V gene. The DNA for the CDR3 is TGCAGCGTGCAAATCGGGGCCTGGGCCGCTTATGGCTACACCTTC. This codes for CSVQIGAWAAYGYTF. The full variable domain, completed using reference TRBV29-1 and TRBJ1-2, is SAVISQKPSRDICQRGTSLTIQCQVDSQVTMMFWYRQQPGQSLTLIATANQGSEATYESGFVIDKFPISRPNLTFSTLTVSNMSPEDSSIYLCSVQIGAWAAYGYTFGSGTRLTVV.

This chain's CDR3 is CASSDRETYEQYF. CDR3 bases: TGTGCCAGTTCGGACAGGGAGACCTACGAGCAGTACTTC. The chain couples TRBV19 to TRBJ2-7, with 8 bases that match TRBD1. This CDR3 has 13 amino acids. Germline values: CDR1 LNHDA, CDR2 SQIVND (reference sequence). V trimming: 8 bases; J trimming: 2 bases; junction bases outside the gene matches: 5.

V is TRBV29-1 and J is TRBJ2-7; maybe TRBD1 (6 bases). V was cut by 4 bases and J by 4 bases, with 8 bases left in between. The CDR3 is 11 residues long. The germline CDR1 and CDR2 sequences are SQVTM and ANQGSEA. DNA for the CDR3: TGCAGCGTTGGGGGGCAGTACGAGCAGTACGTC. It translates to CSVGGQYEQYV.

This clonotype was seen at least ten times. V usage is TRBV25-1 and J usage is TRBJ1-2, with 8 bases fitting TRBD1. This CDR3 spans 13 amino acids. The V and J ends lost 4 bases and 5 bases, in that order; junction bases with no gene match: 3. CDR1 and CDR2 (germline): MGHDK, SYGVNS. The CDR3, as DNA: TGTGCCAGCAGTGTCACAGGGGGGTATGGCTACACCTTC. This translates into CASSVTGGYGYTF.

This chain connects TRBV10-3 to TRBJ2-3; 8 nucleotides agree with TRBD1. The CDR3 length is 16 residues. Trimming took 4 bases from V and 3 from J; bases not matched to a gene: 9. Looked up from germline, CDR1 is ENHRY and CDR2 is SYGVKD. CDR3 nucleotides: TGTGCCATCAGTGCCCTTCAGGGGGCGCCTACAGATACGCAGTATTTT. Amino acid sequence: CAISALQGAPTDTQYF.

The chain has TRBV20-1 and TRBJ2-7; tentative D call: TRBD2 (5 bases). Germline lookup yields CDR1 DFQATT and CDR2 SNEGSKA (reference sequence). CDR3 size: 13 residues. The ends were cut back, 0 bases at V and 1 base at J, with 7 bases in the middle. Here the CDR3 reads CSARDGGSYEQYF. The DNA for the CDR3 is TGCAGTGCTAGAGATGGAGGATCCTACGAGCAGTACTTC.

The V and J genes are TRBV29-1 and TRBJ1-4; D is undetermined. Germline V gives CDR1 SQVTM, CDR2 ANQGSEA. Trimming left V 8 bases short and J 6 bases short, with 16 bases between. The CDR3 has 13 amino acids. For the CDR3, the DNA is TGCAGCTTGGCCGGCAGCGGCTATGAAAAACTGTTTTTT. Translated, it gives CSLAGSGYEKLFF.

This clonotype appeared a few times. This chain connects TRBV25-1 to TRBJ1-1; TRBD1 might be the D (6 bases). CDR3 length: 16 residues. V was clipped by 1 base and J by 1 base, with 13 bases between them. The germline V gene has CDR1 MGHDK and CDR2 SYGVNS. The CDR3, as DNA: TGTGCCAGCAGTGAATGGGGGGGCGCGGGGAACACTGAAGCTTTCTTT. It encodes CASSEWGGAGNTEAFF.

V is TRBV7-2 and J is TRBJ1-2; tentative D call: TRBD1 (6 bases). This CDR3 has 15 amino acids. V was cut by 6 bases and J by 3 bases, with 17 bases left in between. Germline CDR1 SGHTA, CDR2 FQGNSA. CDR3 bases: TGTGCCAGCAGTCCGGGTCAGGGGCGGGACTATGGCTACACCTTC. Its translation: CASSPGQGRDYGYTF.

Written as DNA, the CDR3 is TGTGCCAGCAGTTCCTCGGGCGGAGGGGGGACCCAGTACTTC. It specifies CASSSSGGGGTQYF. V gene TRBV2 combines with J gene TRBJ2-5; possibly TRBD1 or TRBD2 for D (6 bases each). The CDR3 contains 14 residues. Germline CDR1 is SNHLY and CDR2 is FYNNEI. Trimming shortened V by 5 bases and J by 7 bases, and 17 bases separated the two germline ends.

This clonotype was recorded many times. V gene TRBV11-2 combines with J gene TRBJ2-3; 10 bases line up with TRBD2. This CDR3 has 15 residues. Germline trimming cut 6 bases from V and 4 bases from J; bases unmatched to any gene: 7. The germline gives CDR1 SGHAT, CDR2 FQNNGV. The CDR3 bases are TGTGCCAGCAGTCAAACTAGCGGGGCATCAGATACGCAGTATTTT. This gives the protein CASSQTSGASDTQYF. Together with reference TRBV11-2 and TRBJ2-3, the CDR3 gives the full variable domain: EAGVAQSPRYKIIEKRQSVAFWCNPISGHATLYWYQQILGQGPKLLIQFQNNGVVDDSQLPKDRFSAERLKGVDSTLKIQPAKLEDSAVYLCASSQTSGASDTQYFGPGTRLTVL.

This clonotype was found many times. The genes are TRBV10-2 and TRBJ2-4, with TRBD1 matching 7 bases. The V and J ends lost 3 bases and 8 bases, in that order; junction bases with no gene match: 7. Germline lookup yields CDR1 WSHSY and CDR2 SAAADI. This CDR3 is 14 amino acids long. In DNA, the CDR3 is TGCGCCAGCAGTGATACTGACAGGGTGGACATTCAGTACTTC. It is translated as CASSDTDRVDIQYF.

The gene calls are TRBV10-3 and TRBJ1-2, with D possibly being TRBD1 (5 bases). V was clipped by 8 bases and J by 0 bases, with 10 bases between them. Per the germline V gene, CDR1 is ENHRY and CDR2 is SYGVKD. The CDR3 spans 13 residues. As DNA, the CDR3 is TGTGCCATCGGGGCGGAAACTAACTATGGCTACACCTTC. Translation gives CAIGAETNYGYTF.

The chain recombines TRBV29-1 with TRBJ1-1, with D perhaps TRBD1 (5 bases). CDR1 SQVTM and CDR2 ANQGSEA come from the germline V gene. The CDR3 contains 13 residues. V lost 1 base, J lost 4 bases, and 10 bases lay in between. The CDR3 protein is CSVEVRGGTEAFF. CDR3 in DNA: TGCAGCGTTGAAGTTCGGGGGGGCACTGAAGCTTTCTTT.

In this sample, this clonotype turned up many times. The rearrangement uses TRBV12-3 or TRBV12-4 and TRBJ2-1; 7 bases match TRBD2. V lost 3 bases to trimming and J lost 8 bases; unmatched junction nucleotides: 10. The CDR3 totals 15 residues. CDR3 protein: CASSLRGSVSDEQFF. In DNA form, the CDR3 reads TGTGCCAGCAGTTTGCGCGGGAGTGTAAGCGATGAGCAGTTCTTC.

The V and J genes are TRBV4-1 and TRBJ2-3; D remains ambiguous. This CDR3 contains 15 residues. Trimming shortened V by 3 bases and J by 2 bases, and 12 bases separated the two germline ends. Germline values: CDR1 MGHRA, CDR2 YSYEKL. DNA for the CDR3: TGCGCCAGCAGCCAGGCCCCCGGGTTCACAGATACGCAGTATTTT. Residues: CASSQAPGFTDTQYF.

The chain is built from TRBV7-2 and TRBJ2-5; D perhaps matches TRBD1 (8 bases). Germline CDR1 is SGHTA and CDR2 is FQGNSA. The V end lost 6 bases, the J end lost 5 bases, and 19 bases lay between the germline ends. The CDR3 contains 15 residues. The CDR3 loop reads CASRGTGGGLETQYF. The CDR3 DNA is TGTGCCAGCAGGGGTACAGGGGGAGGGCTGGAGACCCAGTACTTC.

The chain uses TRBV19 and TRBJ2-5, with 8 nucleotides matching TRBD2. V lost 1 base, J lost 5 bases, and 6 bases stayed unmatched. The germline V gene has CDR1 LNHDA and CDR2 SQIVND (reference sequence). CDR3 size: 15 residues. The CDR3 nucleotides are TGTGCCAGTAGTATAGCGGGGGGGCCTCGGGAGACCCAGTACTTC. Translating it yields CASSIAGGPRETQYF.

The rearrangement joins TRBV2 to TRBJ1-6, with 8 bases fitting TRBD1. The CDR3 extends over 15 amino acids. Germline V gene lookup returns CDR1 SNHLY and CDR2 FYNNEI. J lost 2 bases, V lost 5 bases, and 2 bases had no gene match. CDR3 DNA: TGTGCCAGCAGTAAACAGGGGGCCTATAATTCACCCCTCCACTTT. It encodes CASSKQGAYNSPLHF.